This passage covers 30 T cell receptor beta chains from one sample sequenced in a study of cytomegalovirus exposure and HLA in healthy donors. PCR involved 60 Vbeta and 13 Jbeta primers. The assay was immunoSEQ multiplex PCR, and TCRdb's table has in-frame clones only and misses some. The sample lists about 150,000 clones; nearly 80% were seen once. The sequenced sample consisted of PBMCs. The receptors come from a man aged 30 to 39 in good health and CMV-seronegative.

This chain connects TRBV25-1 to TRBJ1-2, with TRBD1 matching over 7 bases. The CDR3 is 15 residues long. From germline, CDR1 is MGHDK and CDR2 SYGVNS. The trim removed 2 bases at V and 8 bases at J, leaving 11 bases unmatched. The CDR3 protein is CASSEATGPYRGYTF. DNA for the CDR3: TGTGCCAGCAGTGAAGCGACAGGGCCCTACAGGGGCTACACCTTC.

As to this clone: The same CDR3 arises from other DNA sequences in this sample as well. V usage is TRBV7-9 and J usage is TRBJ2-1; 7 nucleotides line up with TRBD1. The CDR3 consists of 15 residues. J lost 0 bases, V lost 5 bases, and 4 bases had no gene match. Germline V gene data show CDR1 as SEHNR and CDR2 as FQNEAQ (reference sequence). The CDR3 sequence: CASSPRGSSYNEQFF. The CDR3 DNA reads TGTGCCAGCAGCCCCAGGGGGAGCTCCTACAATGAGCAGTTCTTC. The full variable domain, in which reference TRBV7-9 and TRBJ2-1 provide the parts outside the CDR3, is DTGVSQNPRHKITKRGQNVTFRCDPISEHNRLYWYRQTLGQGPEFLTYFQNEAQLEKSRLLSDRFSAERPKGSFSTLEIQRTEQGDSAMYLCASSPRGSSYNEQFFGPGTRLTVL.

This chain joins TRBV19 and TRBJ2-7; possibly TRBD1 for D (6 bases). Trimming stripped 2 bases from V and 5 bases from J, with 22 bases between. This CDR3 has 17 amino acids. Germline CDR1 LNHDA, CDR2 SQIVND (reference sequence). The CDR3 DNA sequence: TGTGCCAGTAGTATACCGGGACACGAATTTGGGCTCGACGAGCAGTACTTC. Its translation is CASSIPGHEFGLDEQYF.

The chain combines TRBV14 with TRBJ1-2; 8 bases line up with TRBD1. J lost 8 bases, V lost 4 bases, and 9 bases had no gene match. Germline V gives CDR1 SGHDN, CDR2 FVKESK. The CDR3 extends over 14 amino acids. The DNA for the CDR3 is TGTGCCAGCAGCCCGTGGACAGGGAGGGTGGGCTACACCTTC. Its translation: CASSPWTGRVGYTF.

The V gene is TRBV4-2, the J gene TRBJ2-2, with TRBD2 matching over 9 bases. J lost 9 bases, V lost 1 base, and 9 bases had no gene match. Per germline, CDR1 LGHNA and CDR2 YNFKEQ. The CDR3 spans 16 residues. CDR3 coding DNA: TGTGCCAGCAGCCAAGTGGCGGGAGGGGATATGCGGGAGCTGTTTTTT. Amino acids: CASSQVAGGDMRELFF.

The chain recombines TRBV6-5 with TRBJ2-1, with 11 bases identical to TRBD2. The CDR3 length is 16 residues. V was pared by 4 bases and J by 6 bases, with 8 bases of the junction left unmatched. CDR1 is MNHEY, CDR2 SVGAGI, per germline. The CDR3 DNA reads TGTGCCAGCAGTTCAACTAGCGGGAGCTTCAGCAATGAGCAGTTCTTC. It specifies CASSSTSGSFSNEQFF.

J is TRBJ2-3 and V is TRBV25-1; tentative D call: TRBD2 (5 bases). This CDR3 has 13 amino acids. The germline V gene has CDR1 MGHDK and CDR2 SYGVNS. Trimming removed 2 bases from V and 4 bases from J, with 7 bases in between. The CDR3 coding sequence is TGTGCCAGCAGTGAACTAGCTTCAGATACGCAGTATTTT. It yields the protein CASSELASDTQYF. Full variable domain (remainder filled in from reference TRBV25-1 and TRBJ2-3): EADIYQTPRYLVIGTGKKITLECSQTMGHDKMYWYQQDPGMELHLIHYSYGVNSTEKGDLSSESTVSRIRTEHFPLTLESARPSHTSQYLCASSELASDTQYFGPGTRLTVL.

This sequence joins TRBV7-9 and TRBJ2-3; TRBD2 aligns across 9 bases. The CDR3 is made up of 15 amino acids. V was pared by 1 base and J by 1 base, with 0 bases of the junction left unmatched. Germline-derived CDR1 and CDR2 are SEHNR and FQNEAQ (reference sequence). CDR3 in amino acids: CASSLVAGGTDTQYF. The DNA of the CDR3 is TGTGCCAGCAGCTTAGTAGCGGGGGGCACAGATACGCAGTATTTT.

This clone was recorded a few times. CDR3 amino acids: CASTPQAGINEQYF. In DNA, the CDR3 is TGTGCCAGTACCCCTCAGGCAGGGATCAACGAGCAGTACTTC. This rearrangement joins TRBV19 to TRBJ2-7; TRBD1 is a possible D gene (5 bases). V lost 7 bases and J lost 5, with 18 bases in between. CDR1 and CDR2 (germline): LNHDA, SQIVND (reference sequence). This CDR3 has 14 amino acids.

This clone has only a few counts. The gene calls are TRBV7-9 and TRBJ1-1, with a weak D call TRBD1 (5 bases). V was shortened by 6 bases and J by 3 bases, with 8 bases between the two germline ends. The germline gives CDR1 SEHNR, CDR2 FQNEAQ (reference sequence). The CDR3 is made up of 12 amino acids. The DNA for the CDR3 is TGTGCCAGCAGACCAGGGTACACTGAAGCTTTCTTT. Residues: CASRPGYTEAFF.

This clone has more than one count but fewer than ten. This chain uses TRBV19 with TRBJ2-7; possible D gene TRBD1, 5 bases. The CDR3 spans 16 residues. CDR1 is LNHDA, CDR2 SQIVND, per germline (reference sequence). V lost 5 bases to trimming and J lost 0 bases, with 17 bases between them. This CDR3 reads CASSLEIDSASYEQYF. The CDR3 DNA reads TGTGCCAGTAGTCTGGAAATTGACAGTGCCTCCTACGAGCAGTACTTC.

V usage is TRBV6-4 and J usage is TRBJ2-3, with 7 bases aligning to TRBD1. Trimming at V came to 6 bases and at J to 4 bases, leaving 7 bases not matched to a gene. The CDR3 sequence is 14 residues long. Germline CDR1 and CDR2: MRHNA and SNTAGT. The CDR3: CASSLSGGSDTQYF. The CDR3 region has the DNA TGTGCCAGCAGCCTTTCAGGGGGATCAGATACGCAGTATTTT.

V and J are TRBV9 and TRBJ2-1; 11 nucleotides match TRBD2. V dropped 1 base and J dropped 2; count of bases not matched to a gene: 8. Germline V lookup: CDR1 SGDLS, CDR2 YYNGEE. The CDR3 contains 18 residues. Written as DNA, the CDR3 is TGTGCCAGCAGCGTACGACTAGCGGGACGGTCCGCCTACAATGAGCAGTTCTTC. Translation gives CASSVRLAGRSAYNEQFF. Complete variable domain (other parts from reference TRBV9 and TRBJ2-1): DSGVTQTPKHLITATGQRVTLRCSPRSGDLSVYWYQQSLDQGLQFLIQYYNGEERAKGNILERFSAQQFPDLHSELNLSSLELGDSALYFCASSVRLAGRSAYNEQFFGPGTRLTVL.

In its sample, this clone was seen a few times. The V gene is TRBV19, the J gene TRBJ1-5; D is ambiguous. V was trimmed by 5 bases and J by 2 bases, leaving 13 bases between them. The germline V gene has CDR1 LNHDA and CDR2 SQIVND (reference sequence). CDR3 length: 15 residues. DNA for the CDR3: TGTGCCAGTAGTGAGCGAGGGTACGGCAATCAGCCCCAGCATTTT. Amino acids: CASSERGYGNQPQHF. Full variable domain (remainder filled in from reference TRBV19 and TRBJ1-5): DGGITQSPKYLFRKEGQNVTLSCEQNLNHDAMYWYRQDPGQGLRLIYYSQIVNDFQKGDIAEGYSVSREKKESFPLTVTSAQKNPTAFYLCASSERGYGNQPQHFGDGTRLSIL.

This clone was recorded once. CDR3 sequence: CASRGGRVWSNQPQHF. The CDR3 DNA reads as TGTGCCAGCAGGGGGGGGAGGGTGTGGAGCAATCAGCCCCAGCATTTT. The chain has TRBV28 and TRBJ1-5; a possible D gene is TRBD1 (5 bases). V lost 6 bases and J 1 base, leaving 16 bases between the germline ends. The germline V gene encodes CDR1 MDHEN and CDR2 SYDVKM. The CDR3 runs to 16 residues. The full variable domain, completed using reference TRBV28 and TRBJ1-5, is DVKVTQSSRYLVKRTGEKVFLECVQDMDHENMFWYRQDPGLGLRLIYFSYDVKMKEKGDIPEGYSVSREKKERFSLILESASTNQTSMYLCASRGGRVWSNQPQHFGDGTRLSIL.

This chain links TRBV7-2 with TRBJ1-2; 11 bases are shared with TRBD1. With V trimmed by 1 base and J by 3 bases, 4 bases remained unmatched. This CDR3 has 16 amino acids. Germline CDR1 reads SGHTA; CDR2 reads FQGNSA. The CDR3 region has the DNA TGTGCCAGCAGCTTAGTCGCGGGACAGGGGGACTATGGCTACACCTTC. The encoded protein is CASSLVAGQGDYGYTF. Looking up the rest from reference TRBV7-2 and TRBJ1-2 gives the full variable domain: GAGVSQSPSNKVTEKGKDVELRCDPISGHTALYWYRQSLGQGLEFLIYFQGNSAPDKSGLPSDRFSAERTGGSVSTLTIQRTQQEDSAVYLCASSLVAGQGDYGYTFGSGTRLTVV.

The V gene is TRBV5-4, the J gene TRBJ2-5; weak D call: TRBD2 (6 bases). The V gene lost 6 bases and the J gene lost 1 base, with 16 bases spanning the gap. The CDR3 runs 15 residues. CDR1 and CDR2 from the germline V gene are SGHNT and YYREEE (reference sequence). The CDR3 is CASTLGVAVQETQYF. In DNA form, the CDR3 reads TGTGCCAGCACCCTGGGGGTAGCGGTCCAAGAGACCCAGTACTTC.

The chain uses TRBV6-4 and TRBJ1-5, with a possible D match to TRBD1 (6 bases). The length of the CDR3 is 15 residues. V was trimmed by 6 bases and J by 4 bases, leaving 16 bases between them. Germline CDR1 MRHNA, CDR2 SNTAGT. The CDR3 here is CASSVTADRNQPQHF. The CDR3 nucleotides are TGTGCCAGCAGCGTGACTGCGGACAGAAATCAGCCCCAGCATTTT.

The count of this clone is one. The chain joins TRBV30 to TRBJ1-2, with 10 bases that match TRBD1. Germline CDR1 GTSNPN, CDR2 SVGIG (reference sequence). The CDR3 consists of 13 residues. Trimming took 8 bases from V and 1 from J; bases not matched to a gene: 4. The CDR3 spells CARGQGINYGYTF. The CDR3 DNA follows: TGTGCCCGGGGACAGGGGATTAACTATGGCTACACCTTC. Full variable domain (missing parts from reference TRBV30 and TRBJ1-2): SQTIHQWPATLVQPVGSPLSLECTVEGTSNPNLYWYRQAAGRGLQLLFYSVGIGQISSEVPQNLSASRPQDRQFILSSKKLLLSDSGFYLCARGQGINYGYTFGSGTRLTVV.

This chain uses TRBV4-2 with TRBJ2-3; TRBD2 agrees at 8 bases. CDR1 is LGHNA, CDR2 YNFKEQ, per germline. CDR3 length equals 16 residues. J lost 4 bases, V lost 4 bases, and 10 bases had no gene match. CDR3: CASSLYFREGPDTQYF. The CDR3 region has the DNA TGTGCCAGCAGCCTATACTTTCGGGAGGGCCCAGATACGCAGTATTTT.

This clone has a single count. V gene TRBV28 combines with J gene TRBJ2-7, with 11 nucleotides matching TRBD1. The CDR3 consists of 15 residues. CDR1 is MDHEN, CDR2 SYDVKM, per germline. The V and J ends lost 7 bases and 7 bases, in that order; junction bases with no gene match: 12. The CDR3 protein is CASNSGGQGAGEQYF. The CDR3 DNA reads TGTGCCAGCAATTCAGGTGGACAGGGGGCAGGGGAGCAGTACTTC.

The chain couples TRBV30 to TRBJ1-1; D is possibly TRBD1 (6 bases). The germline CDR1 and CDR2 sequences are GTSNPN and SVGIG (reference sequence). The CDR3 covers 13 residues. Trimming took off 2 bases at V and 1 base at J, with 8 bases between the two ends. CDR3 DNA sequence: TGTGCCTGGAGTCCGGACAGGAACACTGAAGCTTTCTTT. Amino acids: CAWSPDRNTEAFF.

J is TRBJ1-4 and V is TRBV7-2, with D perhaps TRBD1 (6 bases). Trimming left V 4 bases short and J 7 bases short, with 16 bases between. CDR3 length: 15 amino acids. Per the germline V gene, CDR1 is SGHTA and CDR2 is FQGNSA. The CDR3 DNA is TGTGCCAGCAGCTCTACAGGGTTTGGGGGTGAAAAACTGTTTTTT. Protein sequence: CASSSTGFGGEKLFF.

CDR3 in DNA: TGTGCCAGTAGTGCAACAGTTAACTATGGCTACACCTTC. Translation: CASSATVNYGYTF. The V gene is TRBV19, the J gene TRBJ1-2, with D unclear. The V gene's germline CDR1 is LNHDA and CDR2 SQIVND (reference sequence). The CDR3 contains 13 residues. V gave up 5 bases and J gave up 1 base, with 8 bases separating them.

The chain combines TRBV27 with TRBJ1-1; 9 bases are shared with TRBD1. The CDR3 is 14 amino acids. Germline CDR1 MNHEY, CDR2 SMNVEV (reference sequence). After removal of 8 bases from V and 5 bases from J, the junction contained 9 bases not matched to a gene. In DNA, the CDR3 is TGTGCCAGCGGGACAGGGACAGGGTATACTGAAGCTTTCTTT. As protein: CASGTGTGYTEAFF.

The rearrangement joins TRBV18 to TRBJ1-1; D call uncertain. This CDR3 is 15 amino acids long. The germline CDR1 and CDR2 sequences are KGHSH and LQKENI. V lost 0 bases to trimming and J lost 1 base, with 9 bases between them. CDR3 nucleotides: TGTGCCAGCTCACCACCGGTAGGAGCGAACACTGAAGCTTTCTTT. Its protein is CASSPPVGANTEAFF.

A single count supports this clone. The chain has TRBV4-1 and TRBJ2-5; 10 positions agree with TRBD1. Germline assignment: CDR1 MGHRA and CDR2 YSYEKL. V was clipped by 3 bases and J by 7 bases; unmatched bases: 14. This CDR3 is 17 amino acids long. This chain's CDR3 is CASSQGTGDADFGTQYF. Written as DNA, the CDR3 is TGCGCCAGCAGCCAGGGGACAGGGGACGCGGATTTTGGGACCCAGTACTTC.

This sequence joins TRBV28 and TRBJ2-2; 12 bases are shared with TRBD2. CDR1 and CDR2 from the germline V gene are MDHEN and SYDVKM. V was pared by 5 bases and J by 0 bases, with 16 bases of the junction left unmatched. The CDR3 spans 21 residues. The CDR3 nucleotides are TGTGCCAGCAGTCTTTTCCAAACCCGACTAGCGGGAGATCCGAACACCGGGGAGCTGTTTTTT. Its translation is CASSLFQTRLAGDPNTGELFF.

V gene TRBV11-1 combines with J gene TRBJ2-2; 9 bases are shared with TRBD2. The CDR3 runs to 14 residues. The germline gives CDR1 SGHAT, CDR2 FQDESV (reference sequence). J lost 2 bases, V lost 6 bases, and 1 base had no gene match. DNA for the CDR3: TGTGCCAGCAGGACTAGCGGTAACACCGGGGAGCTGTTTTTT. Translating gives CASRTSGNTGELFF.

The sample holds one count of this clone. The J gene is TRBJ2-1, the V gene TRBV27; 8 nucleotides match TRBD1. The V and J ends lost 2 bases and 7 bases, in that order; junction bases with no gene match: 22. The CDR3 extends over 20 amino acids. Germline V gene lookup returns CDR1 MNHEY and CDR2 SMNVEV (reference sequence). CDR3 residues: CASSLLQGDRRGVWRNEQFF. The CDR3 DNA follows: TGTGCCAGCAGTTTACTTCAGGGGGACAGGAGGGGGGTATGGAGGAATGAGCAGTTCTTC.